The 9 T cell receptor beta chains in this list originate from one sample, sequenced in a study of T cells in localized non-small cell lung cancer. Here immunoSEQ multiplex PCR was the method, and the copy in TCRdb shows in-frame clones only, minus some. The sample has tens of thousands of clones; around 94% are singletons. The starting material was peripheral blood, obtained before any cancer treatment. These receptors originate from a woman between 35 and 75 years old with stage I lung adenocarcinoma.

This chain joins TRBV6-1 and TRBJ1-5; D gene ambiguous. The germline gives CDR1 MNHNS, CDR2 SASEGT. This CDR3 is built from 15 residues. Trimming cost V 1 base and J 3 bases, with 10 bases left between them. This CDR3 reads CASSEGSIPNQPQHF. Written as DNA, the CDR3 is TGTGCCAGCAGTGAAGGATCCATACCCAATCAGCCCCAGCATTTT.

The chain carries TRBV10-1 and TRBJ2-7; possibly TRBD1 for D (5 bases). Per the germline V gene, CDR1 is WNHNN and CDR2 is SYGVQD (reference sequence). Trimming took off 7 bases at V and 4 bases at J, with 11 bases between the two ends. The CDR3 spans 12 residues. The CDR3 protein is CASNPDRYEQYF. CDR3 nucleotides: TGCGCCAGCAACCCCGACAGATACGAGCAGTACTTC.

This rearrangement joins TRBV4-3 to TRBJ2-7; D is uncertain. There are 16 residues in the CDR3. Germline lookup yields CDR1 LGHNA and CDR2 YSLEER. V was trimmed by 0 bases and J by 1 base, leaving 13 bases between them. The CDR3 loop is CASSQDLSLASYEQYF. The DNA of the CDR3 is TGCGCCAGCAGCCAAGATTTATCCCTCGCATCCTACGAGCAGTACTTC.

The J gene is TRBJ2-3, the V gene TRBV11-1, with D unclear. Germline CDR1 is SGHAT and CDR2 is FQDESV (reference sequence). This CDR3 contains 15 residues. The V and J ends lost 5 bases and 3 bases respectively, with 15 bases between them. The CDR3 sequence: CASSPSTALTDTQYF. CDR3 DNA sequence: TGTGCCAGCAGCCCCTCTACGGCGCTGACAGATACGCAGTATTTT.

This chain connects TRBV7-2 to TRBJ2-1; D is ambiguous. The V and J ends lost 4 bases and 6 bases respectively, with 13 bases between them. The CDR3 extends over 14 amino acids. Germline CDR1 is SGHTA and CDR2 is FQGNSA. This chain's CDR3 is CASSSLGWSNEQFF. The CDR3 DNA is TGTGCCAGCAGCTCCTTGGGGTGGAGCAATGAGCAGTTCTTC.

V usage is TRBV18 and J usage is TRBJ1-1, with D unclear. V gave up 2 bases and J gave up 1 base, with 14 bases separating them. CDR1 is KGHSH and CDR2 is LQKENI in the germline V gene. The CDR3 spans 16 residues. The DNA for the CDR3 is TGTGCCAGCTCACCAAGTTCAGGTTTTAGGAACACTGAAGCTTTCTTT. As protein: CASSPSSGFRNTEAFF. Using reference TRBV18 and TRBJ1-1 for the parts outside the CDR3, the full variable domain is NAGVMQNPRHLVRRRGQEARLRCSPMKGHSHVYWYRQLPEEGLKFMVYLQKENIIDESGMPKERFSAEFPKEGPSILRIQQVVRGDSAAYFCASSPSSGFRNTEAFFGQGTRLTVV.

The chain combines TRBV7-2 with TRBJ2-7, with 13 bases lining up with TRBD2. The germline V gene encodes CDR1 SGHTA and CDR2 FQGNSA. V was clipped by 1 base and J by 4 bases; unmatched bases: 1. The CDR3 contains 15 residues. This CDR3 reads CASSLGTSGRYEQYF. In DNA, the CDR3 is TGTGCCAGCAGCTTAGGGACTAGCGGGAGATACGAGCAGTACTTC.

This rearrangement joins TRBV11-2 to TRBJ2-7, with D hard to call. The CDR3 is 14 residues long. CDR1 is SGHAT and CDR2 is FQNNGV in the germline V gene. V dropped 7 bases and J dropped 6 bases, with 19 bases sitting between them. The CDR3, as DNA: TGTGCCAGCAACTTGGCCAATCTCCCAGCCGAGCAGTACTTC. Its protein product is CASNLANLPAEQYF. Together with reference TRBV11-2 and TRBJ2-7, the CDR3 gives the full variable domain: EAGVAQSPRYKIIEKRQSVAFWCNPISGHATLYWYQQILGQGPKLLIQFQNNGVVDDSQLPKDRFSAERLKGVDSTLKIQPAKLEDSAVYLCASNLANLPAEQYFGPGTRLTVT.

The chain employs TRBV13 and TRBJ1-1; no definite D call. V was cut by 0 bases and J by 2 bases, with 10 bases left in between. The germline V gene encodes CDR1 PRHDT and CDR2 FYEKMQ (reference sequence). The CDR3 covers 15 residues. The CDR3 region is CASSLGGRLNTEAFF. The CDR3 coding sequence is TGTGCCAGCAGCTTAGGAGGGCGCTTAAACACTGAAGCTTTCTTT.